Listed here are 19 T cell receptor beta chains from one sample, sequenced in a study of monozygotic twins with inflammatory bowel disease. TCRdb re-called the 5' RACE reads and shows each CDR3 protein once, DNA omitted. The ten top clones account for 1.5% to 2%, within a sample of a few hundred thousand distinct CDR3 sequences. The specimen was blood. The source is a human donor with ulcerative colitis or Crohn's disease, or a healthy co-twin of an affected twin (not recorded which).

CDR3 residues: CASSQGQRLVSGELFF. This chain uses TRBV4-1 with TRBJ2-2; TCRdb's D call, TRBD2, is unchecked because there is no DNA. The CDR3 length is 16 residues. The germline V gene has CDR1 MGHRA and CDR2 YSYEKL.

The J gene is TRBJ2-7, the V gene TRBV20-1; with no DNA, the TCRdb D assignment of TRBD2 cannot be verified. Germline CDR1 DFQATT, CDR2 SNEGSKA (reference sequence). CDR3 size: 13 residues. CDR3 in amino acids: CSADLTKTHEQYF.

The chain employs TRBV12-3 or TRBV12-4 and TRBJ2-2; TCRdb indicates TRBD1, and absent DNA this call remains unverified. CDR3 size: 15 residues. Here the CDR3 reads CASSPRDRGAGELFF.

The chain links TRBV7-9 to TRBJ1-1; TCRdb outputs TRBD1, but without DNA this stays unchecked. Germline CDR1 SEHNR, CDR2 FQNEAQ (reference sequence). CDR3 length equals 14 residues. CDR3 region: CASSPYRDNTEAFF.

This chain uses TRBV5-1 with TRBJ1-1; TCRdb indicates TRBD1, and absent DNA this call remains unverified. Germline assignment: CDR1 SGHRS and CDR2 YFSETQ. The CDR3 consists of 14 residues. This CDR3 is CASSRKQGATEAFF. Supplemented by reference TRBV5-1 and TRBJ1-1, the full variable domain reads KAGVTQTPRYLIKTRGQQVTLSCSPISGHRSVSWYQQTPGQGLQFLFEYFSETQRNKGNFPGRFSGRQFSNSRSEMNVSTLELGDSALYLCASSRKQGATEAFFGQGTRLTVV.

The J gene is TRBJ2-2, the V gene TRBV12-3 or TRBV12-4; the D call of TRBD1 rests on TCRdb alone, since no DNA is present to check it. This CDR3 has 12 residues. CDR3 sequence: CASSPGVGELFF.

The chain uses TRBV7-2 and TRBJ1-1; TCRdb calls TRBD1, which cannot be checked without DNA. This CDR3 is 14 amino acids long. From germline, CDR1 is SGHTA and CDR2 FQGNSA. This CDR3 is CASSTARENTEAFF. Full variable domain (missing parts from reference TRBV7-2 and TRBJ1-1): GAGVSQSPSNKVTEKGKDVELRCDPISGHTALYWYRQSLGQGLEFLIYFQGNSAPDKSGLPSDRFSAERTGGSVSTLTIQRTQQEDSAVYLCASSTARENTEAFFGQGTRLTVV.

This rearrangement joins TRBV7-6 to TRBJ1-4. The CDR3 sequence is 13 residues long. Germline-derived CDR1 and CDR2 are SGHVS and FNYEAQ. CDR3 residues: CASSFSYTEKLFF.

CDR3 residues: CASSPRRPPDEKLFF. V gene TRBV7-2 combines with J gene TRBJ1-4. Germline values: CDR1 SGHTA, CDR2 FQGNSA. The CDR3 totals 15 residues.

The chain employs TRBV5-5 and TRBJ2-7; the D call of TRBD1 rests on TCRdb alone, since no DNA is present to check it. Germline V gene lookup returns CDR1 SGHKS and CDR2 YYEKEE (reference sequence). The CDR3 contains 15 residues. The CDR3 reads CASSLGPQGSYEQYF.

The chain combines TRBV7-3 with TRBJ2-2. The CDR3 spans 16 residues. From germline, CDR1 is SGHTA and CDR2 FQGTGA. The CDR3 sequence: CASSLTGYSGTGELFF.

This sequence joins TRBV4-1 and TRBJ2-3; the D gene TCRdb calls, TRBD2, cannot be checked with no DNA. CDR3 size: 17 residues. Germline CDR1 and CDR2: MGHRA and YSYEKL. CDR3 sequence reads: CASSQDLGGPLRDTQYF.

This CDR3 reads CASSVTSGSIMDTQYF. V gene TRBV11-2 combines with J gene TRBJ2-3; the TCRdb call, TRBD2, lacks DNA for checking. The CDR3 sequence is 16 residues long. Germline V gene data show CDR1 as SGHAT and CDR2 as FQNNGV.

The rearrangement joins TRBV11-2 to TRBJ1-4; TCRdb's assignment of TRBD1 cannot be checked, as there is no DNA. Looked up from germline, CDR1 is SGHAT and CDR2 is FQNNGV. This CDR3 comprises 15 residues. The CDR3 here is CASSFGEGRREKLFF.

This chain uses TRBV7-9 with TRBJ1-1. The CDR3 loop spans 13 amino acids. Germline CDR1 and CDR2: SEHNR and FQNEAQ (reference sequence). The chain's CDR3 is CASSLESNTEAFF.

This chain joins TRBV5-1 and TRBJ1-2. CDR3 size: 12 residues. Germline-derived CDR1 and CDR2 are SGHRS and YFSETQ. CDR3: CASSASSDGYTF.

The V call is TRBV19, the J call TRBJ2-2; the D call of TRBD1 rests on TCRdb alone, since no DNA is present to check it. This CDR3 is 14 amino acids long. Germline CDR1 LNHDA, CDR2 SQIVND (reference sequence). CDR3 residues: CASSPTRTSGELFF.

The genes are TRBV29-1 and TRBJ2-4; TCRdb's D gene call, TRBD1, goes unchecked for lack of DNA. Germline V CDR1 and CDR2: SQVTM, ANQGSEA. This CDR3 has 17 residues. CDR3 in amino acids: CSVEAPPRELAKNIQYF.

V and J are TRBV2 and TRBJ2-3; there is no DNA to check the TCRdb D call of TRBD1. CDR1 SNHLY and CDR2 FYNNEI come from the germline V gene. The CDR3 extends over 15 amino acids. CDR3 amino acids: CASSGRRGNTDTQYF.